This T cell receptor (beta chain) was identified in a study of vaccination and CD4 T cells after COVID-19. Study at large: At a median approximately 100 days (range 35 to 161) after diagnosis, post-COVID samples were drawn. Notes on the study in general: Spike mono-reactivity was shown by 304 of 307 vaccine-specific clones in convalescent patients.

Once obtained from cultured CD4+ T cells, the DNA was sequenced using the Oncomine TCR Beta short-read assay. Genomic DNA was drawn out of CD4+ T cells grown in culture. One entry per CDR3 protein results from TCRdb running MiXCR on the PCR reads. This table holds over 9,500 distinct CDR3 sequences, roughly 40% found once. Treatment noted: roughly 10-day PBMC culture with coronavirus spike peptide pools or control peptides (ViraFEST assay). CD4+ T-cell collection from the unexposed donor predated the COVID-19 pandemic (2011-2018). Germline loops: CDR1 MNHEY, CDR2 SMNVEV (reference sequence). After removal of 3 bases from V and 5 bases from J, the junction contained 0 bases not matched to a gene. CDR3 size: 12 residues. This clonotype rates as medium-sized. Its antigen is not known.

The TCR sequence derives from a human donor in good health. What was sequenced was CD4+ T cells from blood, cultured in vitro. This chain links TRBV27 with TRBJ2-5, with 7 bases aligning to TRBD1. CDR3 coding DNA: TGTGCCAGCAGTTTGACAGGGGAGACCCAGTACTTC. Translated: CASSLTGETQYF.